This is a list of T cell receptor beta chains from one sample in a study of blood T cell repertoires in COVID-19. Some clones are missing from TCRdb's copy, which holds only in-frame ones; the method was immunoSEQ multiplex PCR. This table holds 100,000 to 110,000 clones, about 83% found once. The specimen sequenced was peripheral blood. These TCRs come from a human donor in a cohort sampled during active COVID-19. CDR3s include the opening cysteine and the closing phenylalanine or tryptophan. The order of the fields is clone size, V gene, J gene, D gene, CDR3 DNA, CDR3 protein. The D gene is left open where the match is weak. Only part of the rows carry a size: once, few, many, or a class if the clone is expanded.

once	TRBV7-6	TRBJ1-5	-	TGTGCCAGCAGCCAGGCGGCGCAGGGGACCAATCAGCCCCAGCATTTT	CASSQAAQGTNQPQHF
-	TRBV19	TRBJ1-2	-	TGTGCCAGTAGTATAAGCGGACTCTATGGCTACACCTTC	CASSISGLYGYTF
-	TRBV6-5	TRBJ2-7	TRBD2	TGTGCCAGCAGTTACACCCTCCTAGCGGGGACCTACGAGCAGTACTTC	CASSYTLLAGTYEQYF
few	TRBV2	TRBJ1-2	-	TGTGCCAATCCCTCGGGGGACTATGGCTACACCTTC	CANPSGDYGYTF
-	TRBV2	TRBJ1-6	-	TGTGCCAGCACTCGACAGAATAATTCACCCCTCCACTTT	CASTRQNNSPLHF
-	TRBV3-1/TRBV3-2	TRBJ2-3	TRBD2	TGTGCCAGCAGCCAAGTAGTTACAGCGGGGAGGGGAGATACGCAGTATTTT	CASSQVVTAGRGDTQYF
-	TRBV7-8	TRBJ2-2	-	TGTGCCAGCAGCCGGGACTCCCAACGGACCGGGGAGCTGTTTTTT	CASSRDSQRTGELFF
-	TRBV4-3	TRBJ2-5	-	TGCGCCAGCAGCCAGGGTAGAGCCAGGGAGACCCAGTACTTC	CASSQGRARETQYF
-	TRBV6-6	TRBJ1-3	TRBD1	TGTGCCAGCAGTCCCACCTCGACAGGGCCCCGGACAGGAAACACCATATATTTT	CASSPTSTGPRTGNTIYF
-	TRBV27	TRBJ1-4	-	TGTGCCAGCAGCCTCTTTGGCGACAGCCCAACTAATGAAAAACTGTTTTTT	CASSLFGDSPTNEKLFF
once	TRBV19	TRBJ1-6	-	TGTGCCAGTAGTATTCCGGGACTTCTATATTCACCCCTCCACTTT	CASSIPGLLYSPLHF
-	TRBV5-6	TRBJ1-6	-	TGTGCCAGCAGCTTGGCAGGGTTTGGTTCACCCCTCCACTTT	CASSLAGFGSPLHF
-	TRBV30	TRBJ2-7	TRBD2	TGTGCCTGGAGTGTACGGGCCGGGACTAGCGGGAGTTTATACTTC	CAWSVRAGTSGSLYF
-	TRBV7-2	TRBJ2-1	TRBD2	TGTGCCAGCAGGGGGGGACTAGCGGGAGGTAATGAGCAGTTCTTC	CASRGGLAGGNEQFF
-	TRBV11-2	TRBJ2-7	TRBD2	TGTGCCAGCAGCTCCCTAGGACTAGCGGATTACGAGCAGTACTTC	CASSSLGLADYEQYF
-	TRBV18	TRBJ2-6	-	TGTGCCAGCTCACCACTGCTAGGCTCTGGGGCCAACGTCCTGACTTTC	CASSPLLGSGANVLTF
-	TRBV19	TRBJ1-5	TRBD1	TGTGCCAGTAGTACTTCTCCGGGACAGGGAAATCAGCCCCAGCATTTT	CASSTSPGQGNQPQHF
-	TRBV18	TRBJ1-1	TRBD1	TGTGCCAGCTCACCGGGACAGGGGGAGGCTAACACTGAAGCTTTCTTT	CASSPGQGEANTEAFF
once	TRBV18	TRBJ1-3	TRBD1	TGTGCCAGCTCAGCAACAGGGGACTCTGGAAACACCATATATTTT	CASSATGDSGNTIYF
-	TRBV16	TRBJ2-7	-	TGTGCCAGCAGCCCCGAACGGGGAAGCTCCTACGAGCAGTACTTC	CASSPERGSSYEQYF
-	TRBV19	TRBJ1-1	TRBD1	TGTGCCAGTAACTCAGGGGGCGCCGGCTGGGGTGGTTTCTTT	CASNSGGAGWGGFF
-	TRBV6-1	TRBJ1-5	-	TGTGCCAGCAGTGGTCAAAGTCCGGGAAGCAATCAGCCCCAGCATTTT	CASSGQSPGSNQPQHF
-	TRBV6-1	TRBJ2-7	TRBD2	TGTGCCAGCAGTGAAGTGGCTCGGGGGGGAATAGAGCAGTACTTC	CASSEVARGGIEQYF